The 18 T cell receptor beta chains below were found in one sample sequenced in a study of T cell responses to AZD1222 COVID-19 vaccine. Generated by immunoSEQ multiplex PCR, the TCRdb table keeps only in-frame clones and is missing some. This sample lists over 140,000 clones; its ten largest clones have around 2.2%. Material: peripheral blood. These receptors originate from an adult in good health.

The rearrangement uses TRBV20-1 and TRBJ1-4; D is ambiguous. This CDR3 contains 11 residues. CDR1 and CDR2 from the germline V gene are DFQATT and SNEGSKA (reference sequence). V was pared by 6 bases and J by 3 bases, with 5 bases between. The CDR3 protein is CSAASNEKLFF. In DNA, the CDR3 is TGCAGTGCGGCCTCTAATGAAAAACTGTTTTTT.

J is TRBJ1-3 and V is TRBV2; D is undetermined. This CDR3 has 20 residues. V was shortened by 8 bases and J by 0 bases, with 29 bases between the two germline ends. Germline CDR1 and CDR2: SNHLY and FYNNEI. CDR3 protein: CASRHQWSWSRANSGNTIYF. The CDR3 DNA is TGTGCCAGCCGTCATCAGTGGTCGTGGTCCCGAGCCAACTCTGGAAACACCATATATTTT.

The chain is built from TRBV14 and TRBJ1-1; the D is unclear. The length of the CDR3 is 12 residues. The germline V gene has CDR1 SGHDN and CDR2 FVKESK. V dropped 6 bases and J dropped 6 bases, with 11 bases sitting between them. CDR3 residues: CASSSTRAEAFF. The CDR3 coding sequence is TGTGCCAGCAGTTCAACCCGGGCTGAAGCTTTCTTT. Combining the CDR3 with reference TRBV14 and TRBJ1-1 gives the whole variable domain EAGVTQFPSHSVIEKGQTVTLRCDPISGHDNLYWYRRVMGKEIKFLLHFVKESKQDESGMPNNRFLAERTGGTYSTLKVQPAELEDSGVYFCASSSTRAEAFFGQGTRLTVV.

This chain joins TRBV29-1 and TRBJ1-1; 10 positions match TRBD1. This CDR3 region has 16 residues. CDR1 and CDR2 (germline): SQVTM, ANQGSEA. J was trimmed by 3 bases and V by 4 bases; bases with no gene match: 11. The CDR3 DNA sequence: TGCAGCGTTGGCCCGGGACAGGGGAGAAGTTACACTGAAGCTTTCTTT. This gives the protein CSVGPGQGRSYTEAFF. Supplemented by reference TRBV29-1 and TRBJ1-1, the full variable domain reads SAVISQKPSRDICQRGTSLTIQCQVDSQVTMMFWYRQQPGQSLTLIATANQGSEATYESGFVIDKFPISRPNLTFSTLTVSNMSPEDSSIYLCSVGPGQGRSYTEAFFGQGTRLTVV.

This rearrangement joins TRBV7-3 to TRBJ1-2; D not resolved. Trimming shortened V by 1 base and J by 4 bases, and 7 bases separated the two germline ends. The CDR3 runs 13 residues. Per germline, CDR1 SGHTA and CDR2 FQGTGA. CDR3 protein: CASSLSTVYGYTF. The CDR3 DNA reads TGTGCCAGCAGCTTAAGTACGGTCTATGGCTACACCTTC. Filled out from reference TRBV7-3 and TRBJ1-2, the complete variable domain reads GAGVSQTPSNKVTEKGKYVELRCDPISGHTALYWYRQSLGQGPEFLIYFQGTGAADDSGLPNDRFFAVRPEGSVSTLKIQRTERGDSAVYLCASSLSTVYGYTFGSGTRLTVV.

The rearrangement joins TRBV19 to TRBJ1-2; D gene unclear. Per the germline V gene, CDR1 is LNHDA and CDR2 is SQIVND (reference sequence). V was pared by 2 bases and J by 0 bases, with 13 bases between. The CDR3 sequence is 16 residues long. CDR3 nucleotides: TGTGCCAGTAGTATAATCGGACGAGTAGCTAACTATGGCTACACCTTC. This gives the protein CASSIIGRVANYGYTF. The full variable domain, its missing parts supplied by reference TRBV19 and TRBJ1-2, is DGGITQSPKYLFRKEGQNVTLSCEQNLNHDAMYWYRQDPGQGLRLIYYSQIVNDFQKGDIAEGYSVSREKKESFPLTVTSAQKNPTAFYLCASSIIGRVANYGYTFGSGTRLTVV.

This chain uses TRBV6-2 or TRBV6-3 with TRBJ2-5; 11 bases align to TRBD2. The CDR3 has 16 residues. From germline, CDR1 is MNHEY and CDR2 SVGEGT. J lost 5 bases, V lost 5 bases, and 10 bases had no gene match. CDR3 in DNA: TGTGCCAGCAGTACCCCCACTAGCGGGGGTCGTGAGACCCAGTACTTC. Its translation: CASSTPTSGGRETQYF.

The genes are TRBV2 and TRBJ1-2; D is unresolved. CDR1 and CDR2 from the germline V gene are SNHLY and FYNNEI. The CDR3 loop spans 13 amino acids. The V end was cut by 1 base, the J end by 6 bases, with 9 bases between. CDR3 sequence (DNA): TGTGCCAGCAGTGAAGTACGCTGGGATGGCTACACCTTC. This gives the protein CASSEVRWDGYTF.

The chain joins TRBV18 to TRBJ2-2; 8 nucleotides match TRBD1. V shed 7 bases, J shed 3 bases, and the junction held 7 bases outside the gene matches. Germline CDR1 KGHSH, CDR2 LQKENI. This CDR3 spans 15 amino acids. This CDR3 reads CASYSTGEDTGELFF. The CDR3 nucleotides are TGTGCCAGCTACTCGACAGGGGAGGACACCGGGGAGCTGTTTTTT.

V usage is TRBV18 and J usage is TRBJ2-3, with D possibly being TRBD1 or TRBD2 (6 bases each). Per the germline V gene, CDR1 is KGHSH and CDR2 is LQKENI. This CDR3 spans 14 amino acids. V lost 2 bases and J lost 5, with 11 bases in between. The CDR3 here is CASSPTGAKDTQYF. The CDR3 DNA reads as TGTGCCAGCTCACCAACGGGGGCGAAAGATACGCAGTATTTT.

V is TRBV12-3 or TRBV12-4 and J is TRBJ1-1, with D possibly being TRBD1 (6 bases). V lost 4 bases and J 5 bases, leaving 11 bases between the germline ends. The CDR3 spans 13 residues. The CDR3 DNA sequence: TGTGCCAGCAGTTCCACAGGGTGGACTGAAGCTTTCTTT. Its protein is CASSSTGWTEAFF.

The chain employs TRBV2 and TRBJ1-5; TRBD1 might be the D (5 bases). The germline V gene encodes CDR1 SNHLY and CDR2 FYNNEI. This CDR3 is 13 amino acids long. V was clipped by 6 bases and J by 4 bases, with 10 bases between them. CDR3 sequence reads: CASRTDWNQPQHF. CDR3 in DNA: TGTGCCAGCAGGACAGACTGGAATCAGCCCCAGCATTTT.

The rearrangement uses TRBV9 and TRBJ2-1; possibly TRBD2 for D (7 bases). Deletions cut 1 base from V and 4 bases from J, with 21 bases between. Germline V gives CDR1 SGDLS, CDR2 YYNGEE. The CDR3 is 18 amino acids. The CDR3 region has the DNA TGTGCCAGCAGCGTAACGGCGGGGGCGAGTTTGGGGTACAATGAGCAGTTCTTC. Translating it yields CASSVTAGASLGYNEQFF.

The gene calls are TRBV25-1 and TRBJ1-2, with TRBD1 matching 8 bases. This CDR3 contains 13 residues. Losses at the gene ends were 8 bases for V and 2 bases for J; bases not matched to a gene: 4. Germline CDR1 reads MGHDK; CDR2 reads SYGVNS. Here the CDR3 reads CASSDRVNYGYTF. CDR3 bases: TGTGCCAGCTCGGACAGGGTCAACTATGGCTACACCTTC.

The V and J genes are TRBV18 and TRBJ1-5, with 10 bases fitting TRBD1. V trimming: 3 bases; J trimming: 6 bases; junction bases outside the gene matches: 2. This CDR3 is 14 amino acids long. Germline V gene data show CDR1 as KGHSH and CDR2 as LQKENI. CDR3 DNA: TGTGCCAGCTCACCGGGACAGGGGACTCAGCCCCAGCATTTT. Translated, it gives CASSPGQGTQPQHF.

The CDR3: CASSLSGEGMKDTQYF. As DNA, the CDR3 is TGTGCCAGCAGTTTATCAGGGGAGGGGATGAAAGATACGCAGTATTTT. The chain uses TRBV27 and TRBJ2-3, with TRBD2 matching over 7 bases. In germline, CDR1 is MNHEY, CDR2 SMNVEV (reference sequence). Trimming at V came to 0 bases and at J to 5 bases, leaving 8 bases not matched to a gene. The CDR3 sequence is 16 residues long.

DNA for the CDR3: TGCGCCAGCAGTTCGACGGACAGGGGGGCCTACAATGAGCAGTTCTTC. Translation: CASSSTDRGAYNEQFF. The rearrangement joins TRBV5-1 to TRBJ2-1, with 10 bases aligning to TRBD1. The CDR3 totals 16 residues. Germline-derived CDR1 and CDR2 are SGHRS and YFSETQ. After removal of 5 bases from V and 2 bases from J, the junction contained 7 bases not matched to a gene.

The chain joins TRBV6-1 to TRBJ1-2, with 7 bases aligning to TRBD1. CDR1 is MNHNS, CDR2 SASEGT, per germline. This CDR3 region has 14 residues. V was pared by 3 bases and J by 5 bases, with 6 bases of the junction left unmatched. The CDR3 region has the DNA TGTGCCAGCAGTGAGCCGGGACAGCTGTATGGCTACACCTTC. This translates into CASSEPGQLYGYTF.